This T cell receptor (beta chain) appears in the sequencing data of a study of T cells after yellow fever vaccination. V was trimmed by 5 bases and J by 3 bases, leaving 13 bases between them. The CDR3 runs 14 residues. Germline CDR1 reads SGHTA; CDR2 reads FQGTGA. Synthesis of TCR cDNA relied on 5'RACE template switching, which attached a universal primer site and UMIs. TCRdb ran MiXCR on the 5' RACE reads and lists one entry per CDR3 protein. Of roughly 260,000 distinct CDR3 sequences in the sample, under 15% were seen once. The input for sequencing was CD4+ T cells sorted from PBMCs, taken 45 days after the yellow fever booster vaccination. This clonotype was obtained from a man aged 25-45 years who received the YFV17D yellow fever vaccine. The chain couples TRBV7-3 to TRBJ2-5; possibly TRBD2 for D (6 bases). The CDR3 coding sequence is TGTGCCAGCAGCACCTCCGGGACTGAAGAGACCCAGTACTTC. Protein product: CASSTSGTEETQYF.